The 16 T cell receptor beta chains below all came from one sample that was sequenced in a study of regulatory T cells in long-lasting Graves disease. Researchers made TCR beta libraries by using iRepertoire HTBI primers and running Arm-PCR on CDR3 regions. TCRdb passed the multiplex PCR reads through MiXCR, listing each CDR3 protein once. The data show more than 450,000 distinct CDR3 sequences, about 11% seen once. Time point specified: newly diagnosed GD, antithyroid drugs for less than 3 months. The authors made the TCR library using RNA they extracted from PBMCs. The sample also formed part of further work on T cells in Graves' hyperthyroidism and ophthalmopathy.

Sequenced here: peripheral blood mononuclear cells (PBMCs), sampled at new diagnosis, from a patient treated with antithyroid drugs. These receptors came from a woman aged 25 to 45 with Graves disease.

This clonotype was counted ten times or more. This rearrangement joins TRBV2 to TRBJ1-1; maybe TRBD1 (6 bases). The CDR3 covers 13 residues. The V end was cut by 6 bases, the J end by 0 bases, with 8 bases between. Germline V CDR1 and CDR2: SNHLY, FYNNEI. The CDR3 spells CASSGTMNTEAFF. Written as DNA, the CDR3 is TGTGCCAGCAGCGGGACAATGAACACTGAAGCTTTCTTT.

The rearrangement joins TRBV10-2 to TRBJ1-3; D gene unclear. The CDR3 runs to 11 residues. V was shortened by 7 bases and J by 3 bases, with 4 bases between the two germline ends. Germline assignment: CDR1 WSHSY and CDR2 SAAADI. The CDR3 nucleotides are TGCGCCAGCATGGATGGAAACACCATATATTTT. Its translation is CASMDGNTIYF.

The chain recombines TRBV12-3 or TRBV12-4 with TRBJ1-2; D gene ambiguous. This CDR3 is built from 14 residues. V was clipped by 6 bases and J by 4 bases, with 15 bases between them. The CDR3 sequence is CASSSAWARYGYTF. The DNA of the CDR3 is TGTGCCAGCAGCTCCGCTTGGGCCCGCTATGGCTACACCTTC.

This clonotype came up many times. The rearrangement links TRBV7-9 to TRBJ2-3; D assignment may be TRBD1 or TRBD2 (6 bases each). The germline gives CDR1 SEHNR, CDR2 FQNEAQ (reference sequence). There are 15 residues in the CDR3. V shed 2 bases and J shed 5 bases, with 14 bases lying between them. The CDR3 sequence is CASSLTGAWGDTQYF. CDR3 bases: TGTGCCAGCAGCTTAACGGGGGCGTGGGGAGATACGCAGTATTTT.

This clonotype was picked up many times. The chain carries TRBV18 and TRBJ1-3; D ambiguous. Per the germline V gene, CDR1 is KGHSH and CDR2 is LQKENI. V was cut by 2 bases and J by 3 bases, with 5 bases left in between. The length of the CDR3 is 13 residues. The CDR3 protein is CASSPTLGNTIYF. CDR3 bases: TGTGCCAGCTCACCAACACTTGGAAACACCATATATTTT.

This clonotype was found many times. The CDR3: CASSPYLMTSYGYTF. CDR3 coding DNA: TGTGCCAGCAGCCCATATCTGATGACCAGCTATGGCTACACCTTC. This chain links TRBV7-2 with TRBJ1-2; unclear D gene. The CDR3 loop spans 15 amino acids. Germline V gives CDR1 SGHTA, CDR2 FQGNSA. The V and J ends lost 5 bases and 4 bases respectively, with 17 bases between them.

This clonotype has a count of ten or more. V and J are TRBV12-3 or TRBV12-4 and TRBJ1-1, with D possibly TRBD1 on 6 matching bases. Trimming pared 3 bases from V and 5 bases from J, leaving 10 bases between. The CDR3 is made up of 13 amino acids. The CDR3 DNA follows: TGTGCCAGCAGTTTGGGGGGCTGGACTGAAGCTTTCTTT. It specifies CASSLGGWTEAFF.

The chain recombines TRBV7-2 with TRBJ1-3; D is unclear. V gave up 5 bases and J gave up 4 bases, with 18 bases separating them. Germline-derived CDR1 and CDR2 are SGHTA and FQGNSA. The CDR3 is 16 residues long. CDR3 protein: CASSDPYGPNGNTIYF. The CDR3 coding sequence is TGTGCCAGCAGCGACCCTTATGGACCGAACGGAAACACCATATATTTT.

Only a few counts were recorded for this clonotype. The rearrangement uses TRBV20-1 and TRBJ1-2, with 9 bases that match TRBD1. From germline, CDR1 is DFQATT and CDR2 SNEGSKA (reference sequence). The junction had 12 bases not matched to a gene; V was cut back by 5 bases and J by 5 bases. CDR3 length: 15 residues. The CDR3 DNA reads as TGCAGTGCTGGGCTAGGGGGACAGGGCGGGTATGGCTACACCTTC. Its protein is CSAGLGGQGGYGYTF.

This clonotype was seen a few times. This chain links TRBV5-1 with TRBJ2-3, with D perhaps TRBD2 (5 bases). V was shortened by 0 bases and J by 6 bases, with 14 bases between the two germline ends. Germline V lookup: CDR1 SGHRS, CDR2 YFSETQ. There are 15 residues in the CDR3. The DNA of the CDR3 is TGCGCCAGCAGCTTGGGCAGCGGAGTCGGGGATACGCAGTATTTT. Protein sequence: CASSLGSGVGDTQYF.

There are a few counts of this clonotype. This chain connects TRBV20-1 to TRBJ1-1, with 8 bases identical to TRBD1. Germline V gene sequence: CDR1 DFQATT, CDR2 SNEGSKA (reference sequence). This CDR3 is 14 amino acids long. V dropped 2 bases and J dropped 4; count of bases not matched to a gene: 6. The CDR3 DNA is TGCAGTGCTAGAATCCGACAGGGGTCCACTGAAGCTTTCTTT. Its protein product is CSARIRQGSTEAFF.

This clonotype appeared many times. This sequence joins TRBV2 and TRBJ2-2; maybe TRBD2 (6 bases). The CDR3 is made up of 15 amino acids. In germline, CDR1 is SNHLY, CDR2 FYNNEI. The ends were cut back, 8 bases at V and 2 bases at J, with 15 bases in the middle. CDR3 residues: CASGSRRDNTGELFF. CDR3 nucleotide sequence: TGTGCCAGCGGAAGCAGGCGGGACAACACCGGGGAGCTGTTTTTT.

This clonotype was detected a few times. The chain employs TRBV6-1 and TRBJ1-1; a possible D gene is TRBD1 (6 bases). CDR1 is MNHNS and CDR2 is SASEGT in the germline V gene. The V end lost 7 bases, the J end lost 1 base, and 13 bases lay between the germline ends. The CDR3 loop spans 14 amino acids. The CDR3 protein is CASNLGGTNTEAFF. The CDR3, as DNA: TGTGCCAGCAATTTAGGGGGGACGAACACTGAAGCTTTCTTT.

There are many counts of this clonotype. The chain couples TRBV10-3 to TRBJ1-1; D call uncertain. The germline V gene has CDR1 ENHRY and CDR2 SYGVKD. Trimming pared 10 bases from V and 5 bases from J, leaving 14 bases between. The CDR3 is 12 amino acids. The CDR3 is CASAEGLTEAFF. The CDR3 DNA reads TGTGCCAGCGCTGAGGGTCTAACTGAAGCTTTCTTT.

This clonotype was detected ten times or more. The chain recombines TRBV7-2 with TRBJ2-1; 11 bases are a match to TRBD2. The CDR3 spans 18 residues. Germline V lookup: CDR1 SGHTA, CDR2 FQGNSA. Trimming at V came to 2 bases and at J to 5 bases, leaving 11 bases not matched to a gene. CDR3 sequence (DNA): TGTGCCAGCAGCTTACCCGTACTAGCGGGAGTGAAAAACAATGAGCAGTTCTTC. Translating it yields CASSLPVLAGVKNNEQFF.

Many counts were recorded for this clonotype. The CDR3 loop reads CASSKLTSGRYNEQFF. CDR3 DNA sequence: TGTGCCAGCAGTAAATTGACTAGCGGGAGGTACAATGAGCAGTTCTTC. The rearrangement joins TRBV2 to TRBJ2-1, with 13 bases aligning to TRBD2. The CDR3 sequence is 16 residues long. From germline, CDR1 is SNHLY and CDR2 FYNNEI. V was clipped by 5 bases and J by 4 bases; unmatched bases: 5.